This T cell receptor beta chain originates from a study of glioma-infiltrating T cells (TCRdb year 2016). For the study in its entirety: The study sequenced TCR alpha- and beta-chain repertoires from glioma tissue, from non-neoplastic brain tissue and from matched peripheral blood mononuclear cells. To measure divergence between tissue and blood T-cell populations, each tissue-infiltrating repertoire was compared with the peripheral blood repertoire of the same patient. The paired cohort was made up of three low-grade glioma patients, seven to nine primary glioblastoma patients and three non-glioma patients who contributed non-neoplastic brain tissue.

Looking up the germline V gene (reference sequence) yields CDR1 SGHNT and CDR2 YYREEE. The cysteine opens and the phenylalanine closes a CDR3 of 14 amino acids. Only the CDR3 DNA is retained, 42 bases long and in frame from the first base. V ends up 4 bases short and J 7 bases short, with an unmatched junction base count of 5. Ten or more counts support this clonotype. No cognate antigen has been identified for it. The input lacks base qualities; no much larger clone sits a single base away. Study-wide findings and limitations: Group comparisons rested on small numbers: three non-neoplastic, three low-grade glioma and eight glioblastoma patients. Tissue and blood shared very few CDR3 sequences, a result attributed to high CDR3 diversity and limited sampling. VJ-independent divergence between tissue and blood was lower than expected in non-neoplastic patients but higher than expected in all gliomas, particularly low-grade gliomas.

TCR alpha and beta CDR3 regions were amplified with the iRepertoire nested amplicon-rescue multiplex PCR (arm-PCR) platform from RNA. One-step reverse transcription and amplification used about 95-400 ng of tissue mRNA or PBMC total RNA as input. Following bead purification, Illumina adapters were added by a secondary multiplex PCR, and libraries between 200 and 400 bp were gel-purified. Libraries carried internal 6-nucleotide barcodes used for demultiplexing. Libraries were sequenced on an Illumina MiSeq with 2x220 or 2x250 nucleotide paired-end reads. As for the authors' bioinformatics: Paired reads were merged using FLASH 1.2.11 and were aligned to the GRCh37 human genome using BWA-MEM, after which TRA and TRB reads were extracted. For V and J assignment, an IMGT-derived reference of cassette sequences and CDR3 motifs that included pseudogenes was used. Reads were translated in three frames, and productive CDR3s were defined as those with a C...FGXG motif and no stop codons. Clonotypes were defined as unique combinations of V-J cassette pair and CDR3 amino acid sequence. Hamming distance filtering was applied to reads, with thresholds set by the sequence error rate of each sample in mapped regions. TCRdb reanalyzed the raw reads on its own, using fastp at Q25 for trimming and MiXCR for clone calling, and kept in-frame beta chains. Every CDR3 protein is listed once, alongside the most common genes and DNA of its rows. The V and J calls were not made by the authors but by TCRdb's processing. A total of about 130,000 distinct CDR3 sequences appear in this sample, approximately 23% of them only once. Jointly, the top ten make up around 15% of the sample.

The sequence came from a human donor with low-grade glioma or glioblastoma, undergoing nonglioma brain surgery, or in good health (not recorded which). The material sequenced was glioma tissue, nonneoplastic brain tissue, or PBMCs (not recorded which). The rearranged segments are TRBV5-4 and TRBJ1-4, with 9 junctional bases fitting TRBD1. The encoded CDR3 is CASSQQGAVEKLFF. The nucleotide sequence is TGTGCCAGCAGCCAACAGGGGGCCGTTGAAAAACTGTTTTTT. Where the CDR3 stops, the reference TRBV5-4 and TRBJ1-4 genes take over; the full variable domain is ETGVTQSPTHLIKTRGQQVTLRCSSQSGHNTVSWYQQALGQGPQFIFQYYREEENGRGNFPPRFSGLQFPNYSSELNVNALELDDSALYLCASSQQGAVEKLFFGSGTQLSVL.